Below are 24 T cell receptor beta chains sequenced from a single sample in a study of blood T cells in healthy people across ages. It was with a sample-barcoded 5' primer and a J-beta primer mix that a second PCR of roughly 6 to 12 cycles was run. TCRdb called the 5' RACE reads again in MiXCR, with one record for every CDR3 protein. The sample yields hundreds of thousands of distinct CDR3 sequences, around 31% seen once. Sequenced input: blood. The receptors stem from a woman aged 80 or older in good health.

This clonotype came up many times. The CDR3 is CASTRGIQANYGYTF. CDR3 bases: TGTGCCAGCACCCGGGGAATACAAGCTAACTATGGCTACACCTTC. V is TRBV12-3 or TRBV12-4 and J is TRBJ1-2; the D is unclear. Trimming shortened V by 7 bases and J by 0 bases, and 15 bases separated the two germline ends. This CDR3 region has 15 residues.

The sample holds a few counts of this clonotype. A much larger clonotype is one base distant, so this may be a read error. The chain recombines TRBV28 with TRBJ2-7, with 10 positions matching TRBD2. The DNA end lines up better with TRBJ2-5; the J call may be wrong. The CDR3 totals 13 residues. The germline V gene encodes CDR1 MDHEN and CDR2 SYDVKM. The CDR3 DNA sequence: TGTGTCAGCCTAGCGGGGGACCGGGAGACCCAGTACTTC. Residues: CVSLAGDRETQYF.

The rearrangement links TRBV20-1 to TRBJ1-6, with 11 positions matching TRBD1. The J segment lost 9 bases and the V segment lost 0 bases, leaving 7 bases of the junction unmatched. CDR3 length: 16 amino acids. Germline V gives CDR1 DFQATT, CDR2 SNEGSKA (reference sequence). CDR3 in amino acids: CSARDGQGATSSPLHF. CDR3 sequence (DNA): TGCAGTGCTAGAGACGGACAGGGGGCGACATCTTCACCCCTCCACTTT.

This clonotype was seen at least ten times. This chain links TRBV20-1 with TRBJ2-5, with D hard to call. Germline V gene lookup returns CDR1 DFQATT and CDR2 SNEGSKA (reference sequence). The V end was cut by 3 bases, the J end by 1 base, with 9 bases between. This CDR3 spans 13 amino acids. Here the CDR3 DNA reads TGCAGTGCTAGTTCGGACCTCCAAGAGACCCAGTACTTC. As protein: CSASSDLQETQYF.

Worth noting for this clonotype: With a much larger clone just one base away, this may be a read error. This rearrangement joins TRBV3-1 to TRBJ2-1; TRBD2 matches at 8 bases. V was clipped by 4 bases and J by 13 bases; unmatched bases: 15. CDR3 length equals 15 residues. Germline-derived CDR1 and CDR2 are LGHDT and YNNKEL (reference sequence). CDR3 residues: CASSPQAGGYGTQFF. In DNA, the CDR3 is TGTGCCAGCAGCCCTCAGGCGGGGGGCTACGGGACCCAGTTCTTC.

In its sample, this clonotype was seen a few times. The rearrangement uses TRBV5-1 and TRBJ1-5, with D possibly TRBD1 on 6 matching bases. V gave up 1 base and J gave up 4 bases, with 18 bases separating them. This CDR3 comprises 17 residues. CDR1 is SGHRS and CDR2 is YFSETQ in the germline V gene. The CDR3 region is CASSLSGGGLSNQPQHF. The DNA for the CDR3 is TGCGCCAGCAGCTTGTCCGGAGGGGGATTAAGTAATCAGCCCCAGCATTTT.

This clonotype was seen at least ten times. This chain connects TRBV6-1 to TRBJ2-3; unclear D gene. This CDR3 spans 15 amino acids. Trimming took 3 bases from V and 2 from J, leaving 12 bases between them. Germline CDR1 and CDR2: MNHNS and SASEGT. CDR3 nucleotides: TGTGCCAGCAGTGAGCTAAGTCAAGACACAGATACGCAGTATTTT. Translating it yields CASSELSQDTDTQYF.

Note on this clonotype: One end of the junction fails to match germline, which may point to a read error. The chain carries TRBV5-1 and TRBJ2-5; the D gene could be TRBD1 or TRBD2 (6 bases each). Per germline, CDR1 SGHRS and CDR2 YFSETQ. The CDR3 has 15 amino acids. This CDR3 reads CASGLNGGLQETQHF. The CDR3 DNA sequence: TGCGCCAGCGGCTTAAACGGGGGCCTTCAAGAGACCCAGCACTTC.

Worth noting for this clonotype: A much larger clone lies a single base off, so this may be a read error. The rearrangement joins TRBV6-5 to TRBJ1-1, with unresolved D. The V gene lost 7 bases and the J gene lost 6 bases, with 9 bases spanning the gap. There are 11 residues in the CDR3. Per the germline V gene, CDR1 is MNHEY and CDR2 is SVGAGI. The CDR3 spells CASMAGSEAFF. The CDR3 DNA is TGTGCCAGCATGGCAGGTTCTGAAGCTTTCTTT.

This clonotype was seen at least ten times. The V call is TRBV2, the J call TRBJ2-3, with TRBD2 matching 7 bases. J gave up 2 bases and V 6 bases, and 2 bases lay outside the gene matches. The length of the CDR3 is 13 residues. Germline V lookup: CDR1 SNHLY, CDR2 FYNNEI. CDR3 region: CASRAGVTDTQYF. The CDR3 bases are TGTGCCAGCAGGGCGGGGGTCACAGATACGCAGTATTTT.

Only a few counts were recorded for this clonotype. The chain combines TRBV2 with TRBJ1-5, with 9 bases aligning to TRBD1. Germline V gene data show CDR1 as SNHLY and CDR2 as FYNNEI. Unmatched junction bases numbered 6, after V lost 6 bases and J lost 0 bases. The CDR3 runs 16 residues. This CDR3 reads CASSGGTGNSNQPQHF. DNA of the CDR3: TGTGCCAGCAGCGGTGGGACAGGGAATAGCAATCAGCCCCAGCATTTT.

A note on this clonotype: The junction shows a germline mismatch at one end, possibly a read error. The chain joins TRBV7-9 to TRBJ2-7, with D possibly being TRBD2 (6 bases). The CDR3 has 13 amino acids. Germline CDR1 is SEHNR and CDR2 is FQNEAQ (reference sequence). The CDR3 reads CAGSPDGRYEQYF. In DNA, the CDR3 is TGTGCCGGCAGCCCGGACGGGAGATACGAGCAGTACTTC.

This clonotype has just a few counts. V gene TRBV15 combines with J gene TRBJ2-3; tentatively, D is TRBD1 (6 bases). The germline V gene has CDR1 LNHNV and CDR2 YYDKDF (reference sequence). V was pared by 7 bases and J by 2 bases, with 22 bases between. The CDR3 has 17 amino acids. The CDR3 spells CATNRVRASRITDTQYF. The CDR3 bases are TGTGCCACCAACAGGGTTAGGGCCAGTCGAATCACAGATACGCAGTATTTT.

The V call is TRBV6-1, the J call TRBJ1-2, with 11 positions matching TRBD1. The CDR3 consists of 18 residues. After removal of 4 bases from V and 3 bases from J, the junction contained 13 bases not matched to a gene. CDR1 and CDR2 (germline): MNHNS, SASEGT. CDR3 amino acids: CASSAPRGGTGGYYGYTF. For the CDR3, the DNA is TGTGCCAGCAGTGCCCCGAGGGGGGGGACAGGGGGATACTATGGCTACACCTTC.

The sample holds a few counts of this clonotype. The rearrangement links TRBV3-1 to TRBJ1-6, with TRBD1 identical over 7 bases. The CDR3 totals 16 residues. The germline gives CDR1 LGHDT, CDR2 YNNKEL (reference sequence). J lost 8 bases, V lost 4 bases, and 11 bases had no gene match. For the CDR3, the DNA is TGTGCCAGCAGCCTCCGGACAGGAAGGGGATATTCACCCCTCCACTTT. Translated: CASSLRTGRGYSPLHF. Variable domain in full (rest from reference TRBV3-1 and TRBJ1-6): DTAVSQTPKYLVTQMGNDKSIKCEQNLGHDTMYWYKQDSKKFLKIMFSYNNKELIINETVPNRFSPKSPDKAHLNLHINSLELGDSAVYFCASSLRTGRGYSPLHFGNGTRLTVT.

This clonotype was counted a few times. A much larger clonotype is one base distant, so this may be a read error. The chain combines TRBV27 with TRBJ2-7; 7 bases match TRBD1. The V and J ends lost 3 bases and 7 bases, in that order; junction bases with no gene match: 15. The length of the CDR3 is 16 residues. Germline loops: CDR1 MNHEY, CDR2 SMNVEV (reference sequence). DNA of the CDR3: TGTGCCAGCAGTTTTTATAGGGACAGTCCCTACAATGAGCAGTACTTC. Protein sequence: CASSFYRDSPYNEQYF.

For this clonotype: Germline and junction disagree at one end, which may indicate a read error. The CDR3 bases are TGCGCCAGCAGCCCCAGGGCTCTGAACGCTGAAGCTTTCTTT. As protein: CASSPRALNAEAFF. The chain is built from TRBV4-1 and TRBJ1-1; maybe TRBD1 (5 bases). The length of the CDR3 is 14 residues. The germline V gene has CDR1 MGHRA and CDR2 YSYEKL.

Only a few counts were recorded for this clonotype. The chain is built from TRBV27 and TRBJ2-1; the match to TRBD2 covers 13 bases. The J call could be wrong; TRBJ2-7 is a better fit for the DNA end. In germline, CDR1 is MNHEY, CDR2 SMNVEV (reference sequence). This CDR3 contains 13 residues. CDR3 bases: TGTGCCACCACTAGCGGGGGGGCCAATGAGCAGTACTTC. Protein sequence: CATTSGGANEQYF.

J is TRBJ1-1 and V is TRBV21-1; the table's TRBD1 call for D was not verified on the DNA. TRBV21-1 has pseudogene status. The CDR3 has 16 amino acids. DNA of the CDR3: TGTGCCAGCAGCAAAGGTGGGAGCCCCCTACGCACTGAAGCTTTCTTT. Encoded protein: CASSKGGSPLRTEAFF.

The genes are TRBV5-1 and TRBJ2-2, with 13 bases matching TRBD2. V lost 4 bases to trimming and J lost 5 bases; unmatched junction nucleotides: 5. Germline V gene lookup returns CDR1 SGHRS and CDR2 YFSETQ. The CDR3 is 16 residues long. CDR3 sequence: CASSTRTSGGTGELFF. The CDR3 coding sequence is TGCGCCAGCAGCACCCGGACTAGCGGGGGAACCGGGGAGCTGTTTTTT.

In its sample, this clonotype was seen many times. The chain combines TRBV6-5 with TRBJ2-7; no clear D. Trimming cost V 0 bases and J 2 bases, with 11 bases left between them. The length of the CDR3 is 15 residues. Germline V gene data show CDR1 as MNHEY and CDR2 as SVGAGI. This chain's CDR3 is CASSYSDPGTYEQYF. The CDR3 nucleotides are TGTGCCAGCAGTTACTCGGACCCAGGCACCTACGAGCAGTACTTC.

Concerning this clonotype: A read error may account for a junction end that differs from germline. The rearrangement joins TRBV29-1 to TRBJ2-3; D may match TRBD1 or TRBD2 (5 bases each). Germline loops: CDR1 SQVTM, CDR2 ANQGSEA. This CDR3 has 15 residues. The CDR3 sequence: CSVEEVGQGADAQYF. CDR3 nucleotides: TGCAGCGTTGAAGAAGTGGGGCAGGGAGCAGATGCGCAGTATTTT.

This clonotype appeared many times. The CDR3 nucleotides read TGCGCCAGCAGCTCGCTTCGCGGGGGGGCATCTGATACGCAGTATTTT. Translating it yields CASSSLRGGASDTQYF. This chain links TRBV5-1 with TRBJ2-3; 9 bases line up with TRBD2. Trimming removed 3 bases from V and 6 bases from J; junction bases left unmatched: 11. The CDR3 extends over 16 amino acids. Germline V gene sequence: CDR1 SGHRS, CDR2 YFSETQ.

Many counts were recorded for this clonotype. The J gene is TRBJ2-3, the V gene TRBV27; D is unresolved. The germline V gene has CDR1 MNHEY and CDR2 SMNVEV (reference sequence). The CDR3 is 14 residues long. V was pared by 3 bases and J by 1 base, with 8 bases between. The CDR3 region is CASSFGRRTDTQYF. Written as DNA, the CDR3 is TGTGCCAGCAGTTTTGGCAGGCGCACAGATACGCAGTATTTT.